This TCR beta chain emerged from a study of T-cell reconstitution after alpha-beta-depleted transplantation in children. The study's findings and limits: Several hundred expanded graft clones reportedly were the source of alpha-beta T cells about two months after transplant.

This clonotype was observed a few times. Its antigen is as yet unknown. The J segment lost 2 bases and the V segment lost 4 bases, leaving 16 bases of the junction unmatched. Germline loops: CDR1 SGHRS, CDR2 YFSETQ. This CDR3 region has 18 residues. Construction of the TCRbeta library involved unique molecular identifiers. TCRdb re-derived calls from the PCR reads in MiXCR, one entry per CDR3 protein. Of 190,000 or so distinct CDR3 sequences detected, approximately 6.8% appear once; the ten largest clones hold around 4.3%. The sequencing here drew on PBMCs, taken before TCRalphabeta/CD19-depleted stem cell transplant. The receptor's source is a girl less than two years old with combined immunodeficiency, due to receive a stem cell transplant. V and J are TRBV5-1 and TRBJ2-5; 8 bases are a match to TRBD2. The CDR3 sequence: CASSPYNPAGVWQETQYF. The CDR3 nucleotides read TGCGCCAGCAGCCCCTACAACCCAGCGGGAGTCTGGCAAGAGACCCAGTACTTC.